Listed below are T cell receptor beta chains from one sample, sequenced in a study of blood T cell repertoires in COVID-19. The data were produced by immunoSEQ multiplex PCR, yet TCRdb's version contains in-frame clones alone and is incomplete. Seen here are about 130,000 clones, 70% to 80% observed once, and the top ten hold approximately 5%. Sequencing was carried out using peripheral blood. These receptors originate from a woman aged 70-85 years with COVID-19, enrolled during active disease. Both conserved end residues are part of each CDR3. D genes are given only for firm matches. Size values are once, few and many counts, or a class for expanded clones, and some rows have none.

size: NA
J: TRBJ2-1
V: TRBV7-9
D: TRBD1
CDR3: CASSFGTGYNEQFF
DNA: TGTGCCAGCAGCTTCGGGACAGGTTACAATGAGCAGTTCTTC

size: NA
J: TRBJ1-5
V: TRBV6-1
D: NA
CDR3: CASSRDTLGPQHF
DNA: TGTGCCAGCAGCCGGGACACCCTGGGGCCCCAGCATTTT

size: NA
J: TRBJ1-2
V: TRBV30
D: NA
CDR3: CAWSVGSGGHYGYTF
DNA: TGTGCCTGGAGTGTGGGCTCCGGGGGGCACTATGGCTACACCTTC

size: once
J: TRBJ1-2
V: TRBV6-6
D: NA
CDR3: CASNDSPGQGRGYTF
DNA: TGTGCCAGCAACGACTCCCCTGGCCAGGGTAGGGGCTACACCTTC

size: many
J: TRBJ1-2
V: TRBV7-6
D: TRBD1
CDR3: CASSPGQGPGYTF
DNA: TGTGCCAGCAGCCCTGGACAGGGCCCTGGCTACACCTTC

size: NA
J: TRBJ1-3
V: TRBV19
D: TRBD1
CDR3: CASRISGTGGSGNTIYF
DNA: TGTGCCAGTAGAATCTCCGGGACAGGAGGCTCTGGAAACACCATATATTTT

size: NA
J: TRBJ2-3
V: TRBV11-2
D: TRBD2
CDR3: CASSFGSGGGTDTQYF
DNA: TGTGCCAGCAGCTTCGGTAGCGGGGGGGGCACAGATACGCAGTATTTT

size: NA
J: TRBJ2-1
V: TRBV19
D: TRBD1
CDR3: CASMGRDRGGPHNEQFF
DNA: TGTGCCAGTATGGGCCGGGACAGGGGCGGACCCCACAATGAGCAGTTCTTC

size: NA
J: TRBJ2-1
V: TRBV18
D: TRBD2
CDR3: CASSPNAGGRGEQFF
DNA: TGTGCCAGCTCACCGAATGCTGGGGGGAGGGGTGAGCAGTTCTTC

size: few
J: TRBJ1-1
V: TRBV11-2
D: NA
CDR3: CASSPRRGGGGFTEAFF
DNA: TGTGCCAGCAGCCCACGCCGGGGCGGGGGGGGTTTCACTGAAGCTTTCTTT

size: once
J: TRBJ1-1
V: TRBV18
D: TRBD1
CDR3: CASSPGTGNTEAFF
DNA: TGTGCCAGCTCACCAGGGACAGGGAACACTGAAGCTTTCTTT

size: large
J: TRBJ1-2
V: TRBV6-1
D: NA
CDR3: CASSESGRGTGGLTF
DNA: TGTGCCAGCAGTGAATCGGGCAGGGGTACGGGGGGTCTCACCTTC

size: NA
J: TRBJ1-5
V: TRBV2
D: NA
CDR3: CASSREVSNQPQHF
DNA: TGTGCCAGCAGCAGGGAGGTGAGCAATCAGCCCCAGCATTTT